This TCR beta chain is from a study of blood T cells in healthy people across ages. This clonotype was detected a few times. It was with a sample-barcoded 5' primer and a J-beta primer mix that a second PCR of roughly 6 to 12 cycles was run. TCRdb redid the calling of the 5' RACE reads with MiXCR, one entry per CDR3 protein. This sample has over 450,000 distinct CDR3 sequences; about 25% occur once, and the top ten carry around 10%. Germline V gene lookup returns CDR1 MNHNS and CDR2 SASEGT. Trimming removed 6 bases from V and 0 bases from J, with 14 bases in between. The CDR3 spans 15 residues. This same sample was also taken into another study, of T cells of mothers and their children.

V gene TRBV6-1 combines with J gene TRBJ2-5; possible D gene TRBD1, 5 bases. This TCR came from a boy aged 5-17 years in good health. What was sequenced was blood. The CDR3: CASRGPTGYQETQYF. In DNA, the CDR3 is TGTGCCAGCAGAGGGCCAACAGGTTACCAAGAGACCCAGTACTTC.